Following are 27 T cell receptor beta chains from one sample sequenced in a study of T cells in Graves' hyperthyroidism and ophthalmopathy. Amplification yielded TCR beta CDR3 regions, with RNA transcripts as the source. First-round RT-PCR targeting the TCR CDR3 was performed with the HTBI primer set. TCRdb re-derived calls from the multiplex PCR reads in MiXCR, one entry per CDR3 protein. Here the sample spans roughly 570,000 distinct CDR3 sequences, 40% to 55% being singletons. The material sequenced was peripheral blood or thyroid tissue (not recorded which). Receptors originate from an adult woman with Graves' disease, either hyperthyroidism or ophthalmopathy (not recorded which).

This chain joins TRBV15 and TRBJ2-5; D might be TRBD2 (6 bases). Germline V gene sequence: CDR1 LNHNV, CDR2 YYDKDF (reference sequence). V was clipped by 1 base and J by 5 bases, with 14 bases between them. This CDR3 contains 15 residues. The CDR3 DNA reads TGTGCCACCAGCAGAGTCCCAGTAGGAGGGGAGACCCAGTACTTC. Its protein product is CATSRVPVGGETQYF.

The chain links TRBV2 to TRBJ1-5; weak D call: TRBD1 (5 bases). CDR1 is SNHLY, CDR2 FYNNEI, per germline. Deletions cut 6 bases from V and 1 base from J, with 13 bases between. The CDR3 runs 15 residues. CDR3 DNA sequence: TGTGCCAGCAGGGGTCAGGACACAAGCAATCAGCCCCAGCATTTT. Amino acid sequence: CASRGQDTSNQPQHF. The variable domain in full, completed from reference TRBV2 and TRBJ1-5, reads EPEVTQTPSHQVTQMGQEVILRCVPISNHLYFYWYRQILGQKVEFLVSFYNNEISEKSEIFDDQFSVERPDGSNFTLKIRSTKLEDSAMYFCASRGQDTSNQPQHFGDGTRLSIL.

V usage is TRBV20-1 and J usage is TRBJ2-7; TRBD2 agrees at 8 bases. From germline, CDR1 is DFQATT and CDR2 SNEGSKA (reference sequence). The CDR3 consists of 14 residues. Trimming took 3 bases from V and 6 from J; bases not matched to a gene: 10. This chain's CDR3 is CSASPDAGGGEQYF. The CDR3 region has the DNA TGCAGTGCTAGCCCAGACGCGGGAGGCGGCGAGCAGTACTTC.

The chain is built from TRBV20-1 and TRBJ2-5; 9 nucleotides agree with TRBD2. The CDR3 has 13 residues. CDR1 and CDR2 (germline): DFQATT, SNEGSKA (reference sequence). With 1 base clipped from V and 5 bases from J, the junction kept 2 bases outside the gene matches. The CDR3 spells CSARALAGETQYF. The DNA for the CDR3 is TGCAGTGCTAGAGCTCTAGCGGGGGAGACCCAGTACTTC.

The chain is built from TRBV7-2 and TRBJ2-7; 7 nucleotides agree with TRBD2. Per germline, CDR1 SGHTA and CDR2 FQGNSA. The CDR3 extends over 17 amino acids. The ends lost 6 bases at V and 2 bases at J; junction bases unmatched: 16. CDR3 sequence: CASRQVPGTTYAYEQYF. The CDR3 region has the DNA TGTGCCAGCAGACAAGTACCAGGGACTACCTACGCCTACGAGCAGTACTTC. Supplemented by reference TRBV7-2 and TRBJ2-7, the full variable domain reads GAGVSQSPSNKVTEKGKDVELRCDPISGHTALYWYRQSLGQGLEFLIYFQGNSAPDKSGLPSDRFSAERTGGSVSTLTIQRTQQEDSAVYLCASRQVPGTTYAYEQYFGPGTRLTVT.

This clonotype was observed at least ten times. The chain recombines TRBV9 with TRBJ2-3, with D hard to call. The CDR3 loop spans 16 amino acids. V was clipped by 2 bases and J by 1 base, with 14 bases between them. Germline CDR1 reads SGDLS; CDR2 reads YYNGEE. DNA of the CDR3: TGTGCCAGCAGCGTTGCTCTTGGTTTTGGCACAGATACGCAGTATTTT. As protein: CASSVALGFGTDTQYF.

This rearrangement joins TRBV4-1 to TRBJ2-5; maybe TRBD2 (7 bases). Germline loops: CDR1 MGHRA, CDR2 YSYEKL. The V and J ends lost 2 bases and 4 bases respectively, with 17 bases between them. CDR3 length: 16 residues. The CDR3 region is CASSQKWDGGLETQYF. The CDR3 nucleotides are TGCGCCAGCAGCCAAAAGTGGGACGGGGGGCTAGAGACCCAGTACTTC.

V usage is TRBV10-1 and J usage is TRBJ2-7; D may be TRBD1 or TRBD2 (5 bases each). The DNA end is more similar to TRBJ2-1, so the J call may be wrong. The length of the CDR3 is 14 residues. Per the germline V gene, CDR1 is WNHNN and CDR2 is SYGVQD (reference sequence). CDR3 residues: CASSEGGRTYEQFF. CDR3 DNA: TGCGCCAGCAGTGAGGGGGGAAGGACCTACGAGCAGTTCTTC.

The table lists this clonotype with many counts. The chain is built from TRBV9 and TRBJ1-1; possible D gene TRBD1, 6 bases. V gave up 3 bases and J gave up 1 base, with 13 bases separating them. The germline V gene encodes CDR1 SGDLS and CDR2 YYNGEE. The CDR3 loop spans 15 amino acids. The CDR3 loop reads CASSGQGRGNTEAFF. CDR3 nucleotides: TGTGCCAGCAGCGGCCAGGGGCGCGGGAACACTGAAGCTTTCTTT.

The chain is built from TRBV13 and TRBJ2-5; a weak D match, TRBD2 (8 bases). The better agreement between TRBJ2-7 and the DNA end casts doubt on the J call. The length of the CDR3 is 18 residues. Looked up from germline, CDR1 is PRHDT and CDR2 is FYEKMQ (reference sequence). CDR3 DNA: TGTGCCAGCAGCTTCAGGGGGGTAGCGGGACCCAGTCCTTACGAGCAGTACTTC. Protein: CASSFRGVAGPSPYEQYF.

V usage is TRBV5-1 and J usage is TRBJ1-4; the match to TRBD1 covers 9 bases. The CDR3 is 16 residues long. The V segment lost 4 bases and the J segment 11 bases; nucleotides outside the gene matches: 15. Germline lookup yields CDR1 SGHRS and CDR2 YFSETQ. The CDR3 is CASSATPGQGPRKLFF. The DNA of the CDR3 is TGCGCCAGCAGCGCTACACCGGGACAGGGACCGCGCAAACTGTTTTTT.

Only a few counts were recorded for this clonotype. The rearrangement uses TRBV7-9 and TRBJ1-2; D call uncertain. Germline CDR1 SEHNR, CDR2 FQNEAQ (reference sequence). CDR3 length: 14 residues. V was shortened by 1 base and J by 4 bases, with 10 bases between the two germline ends. CDR3 sequence reads: CASSLGGRSYGYTF. The DNA for the CDR3 is TGTGCCAGCAGCTTAGGCGGGAGAAGCTATGGCTACACCTTC.

About this clonotype: Given the absence of the conserved phenylalanine or tryptophan at the CDR3 end, a read error is likely. The V call is TRBV20-1, the J call TRBJ1-1; no clear D. The length of the CDR3 is 14 residues. The V end was cut by 5 bases, the J end by 0 bases, with 13 bases between. CDR1 and CDR2 (germline): DFQATT, SNEGSKA (reference sequence). Here the CDR3 reads CSAGEREMNTEAFL. The CDR3 DNA reads TGCAGTGCTGGGGAGCGGGAGATGAACACTGAAGCTTTCTTA.

This clonotype appeared a few times. CDR3 region: CAISMGQGRPEAFF. In DNA form, the CDR3 reads TGTGCCATCAGCATGGGGCAGGGTCGGCCTGAAGCTTTCTTT. The chain combines TRBV10-3 with TRBJ1-1; D is possibly TRBD1 (5 bases). Germline-derived CDR1 and CDR2 are ENHRY and SYGVKD. Trimming took 6 bases from V and 6 from J, leaving 17 bases between them. There are 14 residues in the CDR3.

This clonotype occurred many times. The chain recombines TRBV3-1 with TRBJ1-1, with a tentative D call TRBD1 (6 bases). Germline V gives CDR1 LGHDT, CDR2 YNNKEL (reference sequence). This CDR3 is 14 amino acids long. Trimming removed 4 bases at V and 6 bases at J, with 15 bases between. CDR3 residues: CASSLTPGDSEAFF. DNA of the CDR3: TGTGCCAGCAGCCTTACCCCAGGGGATTCTGAAGCTTTCTTT.

This clonotype was found many times. This sequence joins TRBV2 and TRBJ2-5; 10 nucleotides line up with TRBD1. J lost 5 bases, V lost 7 bases, and 10 bases had no gene match. This CDR3 comprises 15 residues. The V gene's germline CDR1 is SNHLY and CDR2 FYNNEI. The CDR3 coding sequence is TGTGCCAGCAACCCTGGACAGGGGGTGGGGGAGACCCAGTACTTC. Translated: CASNPGQGVGETQYF.

The chain recombines TRBV7-2 with TRBJ2-7, with D tentatively TRBD1 or TRBD2 (5 bases each). This CDR3 spans 15 amino acids. The V gene's germline CDR1 is SGHTA and CDR2 FQGNSA. Trimming pared 5 bases from V and 2 bases from J, leaving 16 bases between. As DNA, the CDR3 is TGTGCCAGCAGCATAATGGTGGGGACGACCTACGAGCAGTACTTC. Translation: CASSIMVGTTYEQYF. Together with reference TRBV7-2 and TRBJ2-7, the CDR3 gives the full variable domain: GAGVSQSPSNKVTEKGKDVELRCDPISGHTALYWYRQSLGQGLEFLIYFQGNSAPDKSGLPSDRFSAERTGGSVSTLTIQRTQQEDSAVYLCASSIMVGTTYEQYFGPGTRLTVT.

The chain carries TRBV28 and TRBJ2-6; tentatively, D is TRBD2 (7 bases). The germline CDR1 and CDR2 sequences are MDHEN and SYDVKM. V lost 5 bases and J 0 bases, leaving 14 bases between the germline ends. The length of the CDR3 is 17 residues. The CDR3 here is CASSGRGPRSGANVLTF. The DNA for the CDR3 is TGTGCCAGCAGTGGGCGGGGGCCTCGCTCTGGGGCCAACGTCCTGACTTTC.

The table lists this clonotype with a count of one. CDR3 in DNA: TGCAGTGCTAGCAGGGGCTACACCTTC. As protein: CSASRGYTF. V gene TRBV20-1 combines with J gene TRBJ1-2; the D is unclear. Trimming shortened V by 3 bases and J by 8 bases, and 4 bases separated the two germline ends. The CDR3 has 9 amino acids. The germline V gene encodes CDR1 DFQATT and CDR2 SNEGSKA (reference sequence).

The V call is TRBV28, the J call TRBJ1-5; 7 bases map to TRBD1. After removal of 8 bases from V and 5 bases from J, the junction contained 6 bases not matched to a gene. Germline loops: CDR1 MDHEN, CDR2 SYDVKM. The length of the CDR3 is 13 residues. CDR3 loop: CASRAGGDQPQHF. The CDR3 bases are TGTGCCAGCCGGGCAGGGGGGGATCAGCCCCAGCATTTT.

The gene calls are TRBV28 and TRBJ1-2; D ambiguous. Trimming removed 5 bases from V and 7 bases from J, with 23 bases in between. Germline CDR1 is MDHEN and CDR2 is SYDVKM. The CDR3 totals 16 residues. CDR3 nucleotide sequence: TGTGCCAGCAGTCCCGCCGGGTTCGTTTTCTTTAGTGGCTACACCTTC. Translating it yields CASSPAGFVFFSGYTF.

The table lists this clonotype with a few counts. V is TRBV28 and J is TRBJ1-6; D gene uncertain. Trimming cost V 2 bases and J 7 bases, with 12 bases left between them. Germline CDR1 reads MDHEN; CDR2 reads SYDVKM. CDR3 length equals 15 residues. In DNA form, the CDR3 reads TGTGCCAGCAGTTTACAGCCCCTTATGAATTCACCCCTCCACTTT. Its protein is CASSLQPLMNSPLHF.

The genes are TRBV20-1 and TRBJ1-6; TRBD1 is a possible D gene (5 bases). Between the trimmed V and J ends, which lost 1 base and 7 bases, there was a span of 11 bases. Per germline, CDR1 DFQATT and CDR2 SNEGSKA (reference sequence). The CDR3 totals 14 residues. CDR3 DNA sequence: TGCAGTGCTAGAGTTCGCAGGGACAATTCACCCCTCCACTTT. The encoded protein is CSARVRRDNSPLHF.

This clonotype was counted only a few times. The chain is built from TRBV29-1 and TRBJ2-2; no definite D call. V gave up 5 bases and J gave up 0 bases, with 7 bases separating them. The CDR3 runs 13 residues. Germline assignment: CDR1 SQVTM and CDR2 ANQGSEA. Written as DNA, the CDR3 is TGCAGCGTTTTCGGCGCGAACACCGGGGAGCTGTTTTTT. The encoded protein is CSVFGANTGELFF.

This clonotype was picked up a small number of times. This chain connects TRBV5-1 to TRBJ2-1; 7 nucleotides line up with TRBD2. After removal of 1 base from V and 2 bases from J, the junction contained 9 bases not matched to a gene. Germline CDR1 SGHRS, CDR2 YFSETQ. The CDR3 covers 17 residues. CDR3 residues: CASSLLALAETYNEQFF. The CDR3 bases are TGCGCCAGCAGCTTGCTCGCCCTAGCGGAGACCTACAATGAGCAGTTCTTC.

This clonotype has ten or more counts. The chain carries TRBV11-2 and TRBJ2-2; the D is unclear. The CDR3 covers 12 residues. Germline CDR1 and CDR2: SGHAT and FQNNGV. Trimming stripped 1 base from V and 7 bases from J, with 4 bases between. CDR3 protein: CASSLGNGELFF. The DNA for the CDR3 is TGTGCCAGCAGCTTAGGGAACGGGGAGCTGTTTTTT.

The rearrangement joins TRBV29-1 to TRBJ2-5, with D perhaps given as TRBD1 or TRBD2 (5 bases each). Germline CDR1 reads SQVTM; CDR2 reads ANQGSEA. This CDR3 contains 14 residues. Trimming took off 1 base at V and 5 bases at J, with 14 bases between the two ends. The CDR3 protein is CSVEGRVGEETQYF. The CDR3 coding sequence is TGCAGCGTTGAAGGCAGGGTGGGAGAGGAGACCCAGTACTTC.